Detailed here is one TCR beta chain. The CDR3 extends over 15 amino acids. The germline V gene encodes CDR1 LGHDT and CDR2 YNNKEL (reference sequence). The ends were cut back, 3 bases at V and 2 bases at J, with 13 bases in the middle. These data come from a study of blood T cell repertoires in COVID-19. Background on the study: The United States, Italy and Spain were the sources of the acute and convalescent COVID-19 samples. Sources were T cells, B-cell-depleted T cells, or PBMCs; the material itself was cDNA or gDNA.

The method was immunoSEQ multiplex PCR; TCRdb's version includes in-frame clones alone and lacks a portion of them. The data contain about 87,000 clones, approximately 86% of them singletons. The sample taken for sequencing was peripheral blood. The chain joins TRBV3-1 (or the pseudogene TRBV3-2) to TRBJ1-2; D possibly corresponds to TRBD1 (5 bases). The TCR was taken from a man aged 35 to 55 with acute or convalescent COVID-19. Here the CDR3 reads CASSHDLGGNYGYTF. Here the CDR3 DNA reads TGTGCCAGCAGCCATGATCTCGGGGGGAACTATGGCTACACCTTC.